These 31 T cell receptor beta chains came from one sample sequenced in a study of human T cells and chemical hapten exposure. As for time point: pre-sensitization, week 0. Treatment: therapeutic diphenylcyclopropenone sensitization with weekly scalp DPC. From the RACE reads, TCRdb called clonotypes with MiXCR, one entry per CDR3 protein. The sample consists of fewer than 150,000 distinct CDR3 sequences, roughly 13% of them appearing once. The specimen comprised whole blood, sampled in connection with sensitization to the hapten diphenylcyclopropenone (DPC). The source of these receptors is a young woman with alopecia areata. Some clones in this sample may be carry-over from other donors' samples.

V usage is TRBV19 and J usage is TRBJ2-1; 11 nucleotides align to TRBD2. The CDR3 is 16 residues long. Germline CDR1 reads LNHDA; CDR2 reads SQIVND (reference sequence). The junction had 3 bases not matched to a gene; V was cut back by 0 bases and J by 5 bases. In DNA, the CDR3 is TGTGCCAGTAGTATAGATCAGGGACTAGCGGACAATGAGCAGTTCTTC. This codes for CASSIDQGLADNEQFF.

This clonotype has a count of ten or more. The chain couples TRBV29-1 to TRBJ2-3; unclear D gene. This CDR3 contains 11 residues. Trimming removed 7 bases from V and 6 bases from J, with 11 bases in between. CDR1 and CDR2 from the germline V gene are SQVTM and ANQGSEA. In nucleotides, the CDR3 is TGCAGCGCGGGCCCAGTGGATACGCAGTATTTT. It yields the protein CSAGPVDTQYF.

This clonotype was counted only a few times. The J gene is TRBJ2-1, the V gene TRBV7-8, with 11 bases aligning to TRBD1. Germline CDR1 and CDR2: SGHVS and FQNEAQ. CDR3 length: 14 amino acids. With V trimmed by 5 bases and J by 7 bases, 4 bases remained unmatched. CDR3 in amino acids: CASSRRDRGNEQFF. DNA of the CDR3: TGTGCCAGCAGCCGCCGGGACAGGGGGAATGAGCAGTTCTTC.

The rearrangement uses TRBV20-1 and TRBJ2-7; 8 bases align to TRBD1. CDR3 size: 15 residues. CDR1 is DFQATT and CDR2 is SNEGSKA in the germline V gene (reference sequence). J gave up 0 bases and V 2 bases, and 6 bases lay outside the gene matches. CDR3 DNA: TGCAGTGCTAGAAAACCCGGGACAGGCTCCTACGAGCAGTACTTC. It codes for CSARKPGTGSYEQYF.

This clonotype has ten or more counts. The V and J genes are TRBV6-5 and TRBJ1-3; D is undetermined. The CDR3 totals 15 residues. The V gene's germline CDR1 is MNHEY and CDR2 SVGAGI. V lost 4 bases and J lost 0, with 10 bases in between. CDR3: CASSSDDGSGNTIYF. The CDR3 DNA sequence: TGTGCCAGCAGTTCAGACGACGGCTCTGGAAACACCATATATTTT.

This clonotype was counted only a few times. The chain uses TRBV6-5 and TRBJ2-1; 8 bases are a match to TRBD2. V lost 5 bases and J lost 7; bases outside the gene matches: 13. Germline V lookup: CDR1 MNHEY, CDR2 SVGAGI. The CDR3 covers 16 residues. CDR3 nucleotide sequence: TGTGCCAGCAGTCCACGGACCGGGGGGGCAAGGAATGAGCAGTTCTTC. Amino acid sequence: CASSPRTGGARNEQFF.

The gene calls are TRBV3-1 and TRBJ2-1; D possibly uses TRBD1 or TRBD2 (5 bases each). Germline V lookup: CDR1 LGHDT, CDR2 YNNKEL (reference sequence). The V end was cut by 0 bases, the J end by 4 bases, with 10 bases between. This CDR3 spans 15 amino acids. As DNA, the CDR3 is TGTGCCAGCAGCCAAGATCTGGGACGGTACAATGAGCAGTTCTTC. This codes for CASSQDLGRYNEQFF.

This clonotype has just a few counts. The CDR3 DNA reads as TGTGCCAGCAGCCCCGGGACTAGCGGAGAGATGGATACGCAGTATTTT. Translation: CASSPGTSGEMDTQYF. The V gene is TRBV6-5, the J gene TRBJ2-3; 11 bases are a match to TRBD2. Per the germline V gene, CDR1 is MNHEY and CDR2 is SVGAGI. V lost 6 bases to trimming and J lost 6 bases; unmatched junction nucleotides: 11. The CDR3 is 16 residues long.

At least ten counts were recorded for this clonotype. V is TRBV12-3 or TRBV12-4 and J is TRBJ2-7, with 8 bases identical to TRBD1. The ends lost 5 bases at V and 3 bases at J; junction bases unmatched: 6. The CDR3 length is 14 residues. The CDR3 reads CASSLGTGVYEQYF. The DNA for the CDR3 is TGTGCCAGCAGTCTGGGGACAGGAGTCTACGAGCAGTACTTC.

J is TRBJ2-6 and V is TRBV7-2; D uncertain. The germline gives CDR1 SGHTA, CDR2 FQGNSA. Trimming pared 5 bases from V and 0 bases from J, leaving 14 bases between. This CDR3 comprises 17 residues. The CDR3 protein is CASSPYSATSGANVLTF. CDR3 nucleotides: TGTGCCAGCAGCCCGTACTCTGCAACCTCTGGGGCCAACGTCCTGACTTTC.

This clonotype was observed a few times. The genes are TRBV20-1 and TRBJ1-2, with a weak D call TRBD1 (5 bases). The V end was cut by 5 bases, the J end by 5 bases, with 15 bases between. The CDR3 sequence is 13 residues long. Germline V CDR1 and CDR2: DFQATT, SNEGSKA (reference sequence). The CDR3 here is CSAHTGTDYGYTF. Written as DNA, the CDR3 is TGCAGTGCTCATACCGGGACGGATTATGGCTACACCTTC.

The CDR3 reads CSARTGAANTGELFF. Here the CDR3 DNA reads TGCAGTGCTAGGACAGGCGCTGCGAACACCGGGGAGCTGTTTTTT. The gene calls are TRBV20-1 and TRBJ2-2; TRBD1 might be the D (6 bases). The CDR3 contains 15 residues. The germline V and J ends were trimmed by 3 bases and 0 bases, with 11 bases remaining between them. The germline V gene has CDR1 DFQATT and CDR2 SNEGSKA (reference sequence).

This clonotype was seen more than once but under ten times. The rearrangement links TRBV21-1 to TRBJ1-4. TRBV21-1 constitutes a pseudogene. The CDR3 totals 10 residues. CDR3 nucleotides: TGTGCCAGCCTAGGAGAAAAACTGTTTTTT. Amino acids: CASLGEKLFF.

The chain joins TRBV23-1 to TRBJ2-7; 7 nucleotides agree with TRBD1. TRBV23-1 is an ORF, with its function uncertain. Trimming at V came to 4 bases and at J to 3 bases, leaving 9 bases not matched to a gene. The CDR3 runs 15 residues. CDR3: CASSPPLGQYYEQYF. The CDR3 DNA sequence: TGCGCCAGCAGTCCCCCTCTGGGACAGTACTACGAGCAGTACTTC.

A few counts support this clonotype. The limits of the CDR3 on the DNA are not certain, so only TCRdb's listed CDR3 is given. The rearrangement uses TRBV7-9 and TRBJ1-3; the DNA was not used to check the table's D call, TRBD1. The germline gives CDR1 SEHNR, CDR2 FQNEAQ (reference sequence). The CDR3 is 16 residues long, counting both termini. The CDR3 region is CASSPGGPTLGNTIYF.

The chain uses TRBV6-5 and TRBJ1-2; D not certain. Per the germline V gene, CDR1 is MNHEY and CDR2 is SVGAGI. Trimming left V 2 bases short and J 2 bases short, with 6 bases between. CDR3 size: 13 residues. CDR3 DNA sequence: TGTGCCAGCAGTTACGCTCCAAACTATGGCTACACCTTC. Its translation: CASSYAPNYGYTF.

This clonotype was recorded at least ten times. Its ends do not fully match the called genes, so a read error is possible. This chain links TRBV11-2 with TRBJ1-6; the D is unclear. In germline, CDR1 is SGHAT, CDR2 FQNNGV. This CDR3 comprises 13 residues. In nucleotides, the CDR3 is TGTGCCAGCAGCCGAGGACCATCCTCTCCCCCCCACTTT. This translates into CASSRGPSSPPHF.

This clonotype was seen at least ten times. The chain couples TRBV6-2 or TRBV6-3 to TRBJ2-5, with unresolved D. CDR1 and CDR2 (germline): MNHEY, SVGEGT. V gave up 3 bases and J gave up 5 bases, with 4 bases separating them. The CDR3 length is 11 residues. CDR3 sequence reads: CASSYAETQYF. The CDR3 bases are TGTGCCAGCAGTTATGCGGAGACCCAGTACTTC.

This clonotype has just a few counts. This chain connects TRBV5-1 to TRBJ2-3, with D possibly matching TRBD1 (5 bases). V was clipped by 0 bases and J by 7 bases, with 12 bases between them. This CDR3 is 14 amino acids long. CDR1 SGHRS and CDR2 YFSETQ come from the germline V gene. Written as DNA, the CDR3 is TGCGCCAGCAGCTTGGACCAGGGCCCCAATACGCAGTATTTT. It is translated as CASSLDQGPNTQYF. The whole variable domain, remainder taken from reference TRBV5-1 and TRBJ2-3, is KAGVTQTPRYLIKTRGQQVTLSCSPISGHRSVSWYQQTPGQGLQFLFEYFSETQRNKGNFPGRFSGRQFSNSRSEMNVSTLELGDSALYLCASSLDQGPNTQYFGPGTRLTVL.

This clonotype was counted between two and nine times. V usage is TRBV6-6 and J usage is TRBJ2-3; D is uncertain. V gave up 11 bases and J gave up 7 bases, with 4 bases separating them. In germline, CDR1 is MNHNY, CDR2 SVGAGI (reference sequence). This CDR3 is 8 amino acids long. The CDR3: CARHTQYF. The CDR3 DNA follows: TGTGCCCGGCATACGCAGTATTTT.

This clonotype was picked up a small number of times. This rearrangement joins TRBV12-3 or TRBV12-4 to TRBJ1-1, with TRBD1 matching over 7 bases. The CDR3 sequence is 14 residues long. Germline trimming cut 4 bases from V and 4 bases from J; bases unmatched to any gene: 6. CDR3 residues: CASSSWTGGTEAFF. The CDR3 region has the DNA TGTGCCAGCAGTTCCTGGACAGGAGGCACTGAAGCTTTCTTT.

The rearrangement links TRBV18 to TRBJ2-7; D tentatively fits TRBD1 or TRBD2 (5 bases each). This CDR3 has 14 residues. The germline V gene encodes CDR1 KGHSH and CDR2 LQKENI. V lost 4 bases and J lost 2, with 12 bases in between. The CDR3 DNA reads as TGTGCCAGCTCACAAAGGGACGGCCCCTACGAGCAGTACTTC. Protein product: CASSQRDGPYEQYF.

The chain combines TRBV2 with TRBJ2-1, with 10 bases matching TRBD2. Germline V gene data show CDR1 as SNHLY and CDR2 as FYNNEI. There are 14 residues in the CDR3. Germline trimming cut 8 bases from V and 3 bases from J; bases unmatched to any gene: 4. CDR3 in amino acids: CASPKRGGYNEQFF. The CDR3 bases are TGTGCCAGCCCTAAGCGGGGGGGCTACAATGAGCAGTTCTTC. Full variable domain (remainder filled in from reference TRBV2 and TRBJ2-1): EPEVTQTPSHQVTQMGQEVILRCVPISNHLYFYWYRQILGQKVEFLVSFYNNEISEKSEIFDDQFSVERPDGSNFTLKIRSTKLEDSAMYFCASPKRGGYNEQFFGPGTRLTVL.

V usage is TRBV4-2 and J usage is TRBJ2-5; unclear D gene. The germline V and J ends were trimmed by 0 bases and 2 bases, with 7 bases remaining between them. This CDR3 is 14 amino acids long. CDR1 is LGHNA, CDR2 YNFKEQ, per germline. CDR3 sequence reads: CASSQEQLQETQYF. CDR3 in DNA: TGTGCCAGCAGCCAAGAACAACTACAAGAGACCCAGTACTTC.

Many counts were recorded for this clonotype. This chain links TRBV12-3 or TRBV12-4 with TRBJ1-6; tentatively, D is TRBD1 (5 bases). The V gene lost 6 bases and the J gene lost 0 bases, with 18 bases spanning the gap. The CDR3 length is 18 residues. The CDR3 nucleotides are TGTGCCAGCAGCCCAACGGGACTGACGAGCTCCTATAATTCACCCCTCCACTTT. It is translated as CASSPTGLTSSYNSPLHF.

This clonotype was counted a few times. The rearrangement uses TRBV25-1 and TRBJ1-2; 7 bases agree with TRBD1. The CDR3 extends over 16 amino acids. V shed 4 bases, J shed 2 bases, and the junction held 10 bases outside the gene matches. Germline-derived CDR1 and CDR2 are MGHDK and SYGVNS. CDR3: CASSADTIQGNYGYTF. CDR3 nucleotides: TGTGCCAGCAGTGCCGATACAATACAGGGGAACTATGGCTACACCTTC.

The chain combines TRBV9 with TRBJ1-2; unclear D gene. Per germline, CDR1 SGDLS and CDR2 YYNGEE. V was shortened by 5 bases and J by 4 bases, with 18 bases between the two germline ends. This CDR3 is 15 amino acids long. The CDR3 is CASSSRKTGSYGYTF. As DNA, the CDR3 is TGTGCCAGCAGTTCTCGAAAAACCGGGTCCTATGGCTACACCTTC. The full variable domain, its missing parts supplied by reference TRBV9 and TRBJ1-2, is DSGVTQTPKHLITATGQRVTLRCSPRSGDLSVYWYQQSLDQGLQFLIQYYNGEERAKGNILERFSAQQFPDLHSELNLSSLELGDSALYFCASSSRKTGSYGYTFGSGTRLTVV.

This clonotype was seen many times. The V call is TRBV12-3 or TRBV12-4, the J call TRBJ1-5, with 11 bases fitting TRBD1. The CDR3 consists of 18 residues. Trimming cost V 5 bases and J 7 bases; bases outside gene matches: 16. The CDR3 DNA reads TGTGCCAGCAGTCGCCGGACAGGGGGCGCCCCGGAAGGCCAGCCCCAGCATTTT. The encoded protein is CASSRRTGGAPEGQPQHF.

This clonotype has a handful of counts. The chain joins TRBV18 to TRBJ1-5, with D uncertain. The CDR3 covers 13 residues. CDR1 and CDR2 from the germline V gene are KGHSH and LQKENI. V was clipped by 3 bases and J by 5 bases, with 8 bases between them. CDR3 protein: CASSPGRDQPQHF. The DNA of the CDR3 is TGTGCCAGCTCACCGGGCCGAGATCAGCCCCAGCATTTT. The full variable domain, its missing parts supplied by reference TRBV18 and TRBJ1-5, is NAGVMQNPRHLVRRRGQEARLRCSPMKGHSHVYWYRQLPEEGLKFMVYLQKENIIDESGMPKERFSAEFPKEGPSILRIQQVVRGDSAAYFCASSPGRDQPQHFGDGTRLSIL.

The V and J genes are TRBV20-1 and TRBJ1-2; 7 bases agree with TRBD1. V dropped 2 bases and J dropped 4; count of bases not matched to a gene: 10. CDR1 is DFQATT and CDR2 is SNEGSKA in the germline V gene (reference sequence). The CDR3 consists of 15 residues. CDR3 residues: CSARPIQGSFYGYTF. CDR3 bases: TGCAGTGCTAGACCAATACAGGGGTCCTTCTATGGCTACACCTTC.

This clonotype showed up just a few times. The chain recombines TRBV6-5 with TRBJ1-6; the D gene is possibly TRBD1 (5 bases). The ends were cut back, 6 bases at V and 10 bases at J, with 16 bases in the middle. The CDR3 loop spans 14 amino acids. The germline V gene encodes CDR1 MNHEY and CDR2 SVGAGI. This CDR3 is CASRSEGLGSPLHF. For the CDR3, the DNA is TGTGCCAGCAGGTCTGAGGGGCTAGGCTCACCCCTCCACTTT.